The rows below give T cell receptor beta chains drawn from one sample of a study of CD8+CD57+ T cells in acquired aplastic anemia. TCRdb processed the reads anew with MiXCR; each CDR3 protein has one entry. This sample carries around 250,000 distinct CDR3 sequences, around 60% of them seen once, and the ten largest clones take 7.5% to 9%. The specimen was sorted CD4+, CD8+, or CD8+CD57+ T cells (not recorded which) from PBMCs. The receptor set was obtained from a human donor with severe aplastic anemia or a healthy control (not recorded which). The CDR3 runs from the conserved cysteine through the conserved F or W. Each record gives: clone size, V gene, J gene, D gene, CDR3 protein, CDR3 DNA. D genes are given only for firm matches. Where a row states a size, it is once, few, many or the class of an expanded clone; other rows omit it.

once	TRBV15	TRBJ1-2	-	CATREDTNYGYTF	TGTGCCACCAGGGAGGATACTAACTATGGCTACACCTTC
many	TRBV5-1	TRBJ1-4	-	CASSPVGQTTNEKLFF	TGCGCCAGCAGCCCCGTTGGGCAGACAACTAATGAAAAACTGTTTTTT
many	TRBV18	TRBJ2-5	TRBD2	CASSPSSGGETQYF	TGTGCCAGCTCACCATCTAGCGGGGGAGAGACCCAGTACTTC
-	TRBV15	TRBJ1-1	-	CATSRDANNEAFF	TGTGCCACCAGCAGAGACGCGAACAATGAGGCTTTCTTT
-	TRBV9	TRBJ2-7	-	CASSFTPGLSGKEQYF	TGTGCCAGCAGCTTCACCCCGGGGCTTTCGGGGAAGGAGCAGTACTTC
-	TRBV19	TRBJ2-7	TRBD2	CASSILWGGEQYF	TGTGCCAGTAGTATTCTCTGGGGGGGCGAGCAGTACTTC
-	TRBV6-1	TRBJ2-7	TRBD1	CASREWTGANYEQYF	TGTGCCAGCAGGGAATGGACAGGGGCGAACTACGAGCAGTACTTC
-	TRBV20-1	TRBJ2-5	-	CSARGPRRGRDQETQYF	TGCAGTGCTAGAGGACCTCGGCGGGGACGGGATCAAGAGACCCAGTACTTC
-	TRBV5-1	TRBJ2-7	TRBD1	CASSLALTGNEQYF	TGCGCCAGCAGCTTGGCCTTGACAGGGAACGAGCAGTACTTC
many	TRBV6-2/TRBV6-3	TRBJ1-2	TRBD1	CASSTTDRANYGYTF	TGTGCCAGCAGTACCACGGACAGGGCAAACTATGGCTACACCTTC
once	TRBV2	TRBJ1-5	-	CASSWTGSNQPQHF	TGTGCCAGCAGTTGGACGGGAAGCAATCAGCCCCAGCATTTT
-	TRBV20-1	TRBJ1-5	-	CSAQPSNQPQHF	TGCAGTGCACAGCCTAGCAATCAGCCCCAGCATTTT
-	TRBV6-5	TRBJ2-6	-	CASSLQGANVLTF	TGTGCCAGCAGTTTGCAAGGGGCCAACGTCCTGACTTTC
-	TRBV7-9	TRBJ2-7	-	CASSLASNYEQYF	TGTGCCAGCAGCTTAGCCTCCAACTACGAGCAGTACTTC
many	TRBV19	TRBJ1-2	-	CASSPGAGATNGYTF	TGTGCCAGTAGCCCAGGGGCGGGGGCAACAAATGGCTACACCTTC
-	TRBV24-1	TRBJ2-1	TRBD1	CATSDPGQGAETQFF	TGTGCCACCAGTGATCCCGGACAGGGGGCTGAGACCCAGTTCTTC
few	TRBV7-2	TRBJ2-3	-	CASSPRLGTDTQYF	TGTGCCAGCAGCCCTAGGCTAGGCACAGATACGCAGTATTTT
-	TRBV7-8	TRBJ2-6	-	CASSLVRTGKSGANVLTF	TGTGCCAGCAGCTTAGTCAGAACCGGGAAGTCTGGGGCCAACGTCCTGACTTTC
-	TRBV6-4	TRBJ2-1	TRBD2	CASSDGGVLNEQFF	TGTGCCAGCAGTGACGGGGGGGTTTTAAATGAGCAGTTCTTC
once	TRBV2	TRBJ1-1	-	CASSPRLGTAFF	TGTGCCAGCAGTCCTAGACTGGGAACGGCTTTCTTT
-	TRBV24-1	TRBJ2-3	-	CATSDFQGTSTDTQYF	TGTGCCACCAGTGATTTTCAAGGAACTAGCACAGATACGCAGTATTTT
many	TRBV20-1	TRBJ1-3	-	CSARQPSGNTIYF	TGCAGTGCTAGACAGCCTTCTGGAAACACCATATATTTT
-	TRBV7-2	TRBJ2-7	TRBD1	CASSDGQDYEQYF	TGTGCCAGCAGCGACGGACAGGACTACGAGCAGTACTTC
-	TRBV19	TRBJ1-1	TRBD1	CASSMGTAEAFF	TGTGCCAGTAGTATGGGGACAGCTGAAGCTTTCTTT
many	TRBV6-2/TRBV6-3	TRBJ2-7	-	CASSTVGSSYEQYF	TGTGCCAGCAGTACGGTAGGGTCCTCCTACGAGCAGTACTTC
-	TRBV4-2	TRBJ2-7	TRBD1	CASSQVGQNSYEQYF	TGTGCCAGCAGCCAAGTGGGACAGAACTCCTACGAGCAGTACTTC
-	TRBV15	TRBJ2-1	-	CATSRDGLSYNEQFF	TGTGCCACCAGCAGAGATGGGCTCTCCTACAATGAGCAGTTCTTC
many	TRBV28	TRBJ2-7	-	CASSPPGPGGEQYF	TGTGCCAGCAGTCCCCCGGGTCCTGGAGGCGAGCAGTACTTC
-	TRBV13	TRBJ1-2	-	CASSLKATNYGYTF	TGTGCCAGCAGCTTAAAGGCGACTAACTATGGCTACACCTTC
-	TRBV29-1	TRBJ2-1	-	CSVGVATQRYNEQFF	TGCAGCGTTGGGGTAGCGACCCAACGTTACAATGAGCAGTTCTTC
many	TRBV11-2	TRBJ1-1	TRBD1	CASSPTDRGTEAFF	TGTGCCAGCAGCCCAACCGACAGGGGAACTGAAGCTTTCTTT
many	TRBV5-1	TRBJ2-3	TRBD2	CASSFGLAGGLVGTDTQYF	TGCGCCAGCAGCTTCGGACTAGCGGGGGGCCTTGTCGGCACAGATACGCAGTATTTT
-	TRBV5-6	TRBJ1-3	TRBD1	CASSLFGQGLGGNTIYF	TGTGCCAGCAGCTTGTTCGGACAGGGGTTAGGTGGAAACACCATATATTTT
many	TRBV9	TRBJ1-1	TRBD1	CASSVRQGNTEAFF	TGTGCCAGCAGCGTACGACAGGGAAACACTGAAGCTTTCTTT
-	TRBV30	TRBJ1-1	-	CAWSDSNTEAFF	TGTGCCTGGAGCGACTCGAACACTGAAGCTTTCTTT
-	TRBV20-1	TRBJ1-1	-	CSASSLSAGAFF	TGCAGTGCTTCCAGCCTTTCCGCGGGAGCTTTCTTT
many	TRBV10-3	TRBJ2-2	TRBD1	CAIRAGGGSDTGELFF	TGTGCCATCAGGGCAGGGGGTGGTTCGGACACCGGGGAGCTGTTTTTT
many	TRBV18	TRBJ1-1	-	CASSPQGHTEAFF	TGTGCCAGCTCACCACAGGGCCACACTGAAGCTTTCTTT
many	TRBV6-6	TRBJ1-5	-	CASSITSVNSNQPQHF	TGTGCCAGCAGTATTACATCCGTAAACAGCAATCAGCCCCAGCATTTT
many	TRBV5-1	TRBJ1-2	-	CASSTTTAYGYTF	TGCGCCAGCAGCACTACGACAGCATATGGCTACACCTTC
-	TRBV6-1	TRBJ2-3	-	CASSLVRTDTQYF	TGTGCCAGCAGTCTAGTCCGCACAGATACGCAGTATTTT
-	TRBV19	TRBJ1-6	-	CASSSEGSYNSPLHF	TGTGCCAGTAGTTCCGAGGGTTCCTATAATTCACCCCTCCACTTT